This T cell receptor beta chain was identified in a study of T cell responses to AZD1222 COVID-19 vaccine. This CDR3 region has 16 residues. The germline CDR1 and CDR2 sequences are SGHAT and FQNNGV. J lost 10 bases, V lost 2 bases, and 9 bases had no gene match. TCRdb's copy holds only in-frame clones and misses some; the assay was immunoSEQ multiplex PCR. The table lists 150,000 to 200,000 clones, 85% to 95% of them singletons, with 2.5% to 3% in the top ten. The TCR was taken from an adult in good health. This material consisted of peripheral blood, taken on day 0 of AZD1222 vaccination. The chain uses TRBV11-2 and TRBJ2-1, with 12 bases that match TRBD2. The CDR3 protein is CASSLTRLAGVGEQFF. In DNA, the CDR3 is TGTGCCAGCAGCTTAACGAGACTAGCGGGAGTAGGGGAGCAGTTCTTC.